Shown below are 22 T cell receptor beta chains from a single sample sequenced in a study of shared clonotypes between healthy human individuals. Libraries were prepared by immunoSEQ multiplex PCR; TCRdb keeps only in-frame clonotypes and omits some of them. The sample includes 550,000 to 750,000 clones, 92% seen only once; the top ten take roughly 22%. Selected positively for CCR7 and CD45RO-negative, naive CD8 cells excluded terminally differentiated effector memory CD45RA+ cells. Sequencing used naive CD8+ T cells sorted from blood. These receptors originate from a man younger than 45 in good health.

The chain joins TRBV7-2 to TRBJ2-7, with 7 bases fitting TRBD2. J lost 4 bases, V lost 5 bases, and 8 bases had no gene match. Germline CDR1 reads SGHTA; CDR2 reads FQGNSA. The CDR3 length is 14 residues. CDR3 nucleotides: TGTGCCAGCAGCCCCGGCCCCGGGGGGTACGAGCAGTACTTC. This translates into CASSPGPGGYEQYF.

The chain carries TRBV10-3 and TRBJ2-7, with 7 bases identical to TRBD2. With 7 bases clipped from V and 0 bases from J, the junction kept 3 bases outside the gene matches. Per the germline V gene, CDR1 is ENHRY and CDR2 is SYGVKD. The CDR3 totals 13 residues. CDR3 amino acids: CAIKRGSSYEQYF. DNA for the CDR3: TGTGCCATCAAGCGGGGTAGCTCCTACGAGCAGTACTTC.

The chain has TRBV29-1 and TRBJ2-3; the D gene is possibly TRBD2 (5 bases). There are 14 residues in the CDR3. The V and J ends lost 7 bases and 5 bases respectively, with 19 bases between them. Germline CDR1 SQVTM, CDR2 ANQGSEA. CDR3 region: CSAASFSQIDTQYF. The DNA for the CDR3 is TGCAGCGCCGCTAGCTTCAGTCAGATAGATACGCAGTATTTT.

This chain connects TRBV4-1 to TRBJ2-7; D gene unclear. Trimming removed 4 bases at V and 0 bases at J, with 7 bases between. CDR1 is MGHRA and CDR2 is YSYEKL in the germline V gene. The CDR3 loop spans 13 amino acids. CDR3 in amino acids: CASSLFISYEQYF. As DNA, the CDR3 is TGCGCCAGCAGCCTATTTATCTCCTACGAGCAGTACTTC.

J is TRBJ2-7 and V is TRBV7-2; D is undetermined. V shed 3 bases and J shed 4 bases, with 4 bases lying between them. Germline V gene sequence: CDR1 SGHTA, CDR2 FQGNSA. The CDR3 covers 11 residues. The CDR3 coding sequence is TGTGCCAGCAGCTTCAGGTACGAGCAGTACTTC. Its protein product is CASSFRYEQYF.

The genes are TRBV12-2 and TRBJ2-5. TRBV12-2 is a documented pseudogene. This CDR3 has 16 residues. CDR3 sequence (DNA): TGTGCAAGTCGCTTAGCTGTGATGTGGGTTGCCAAGACCCAGTACTTC. Encoded protein: CASRLAVMWVAKTQYF.

The chain couples TRBV4-3 to TRBJ2-5, with D possibly being TRBD2 (5 bases). Germline lookup yields CDR1 LGHNA and CDR2 YSLEER. CDR3 length: 15 amino acids. V gave up 3 bases and J gave up 3 bases, with 14 bases separating them. CDR3 nucleotides: TGCGCCAGCAGCCATGCCGGATCGAGGGAAGAGACCCAGTACTTC. This gives the protein CASSHAGSREETQYF.

The chain has TRBV5-1 and TRBJ2-7, with 7 bases identical to TRBD1. Germline V lookup: CDR1 SGHRS, CDR2 YFSETQ. This CDR3 is 15 amino acids long. V lost 4 bases to trimming and J lost 3 bases; unmatched junction nucleotides: 10. The CDR3 loop reads CASSEGADGNYEQYF. As DNA, the CDR3 is TGCGCCAGCAGCGAGGGGGCGGACGGAAACTACGAGCAGTACTTC.

The chain has TRBV27 and TRBJ1-5, with TRBD1 as a possible D gene (5 bases). Trimming removed 4 bases at V and 6 bases at J, with 13 bases between. This CDR3 has 14 residues. The germline V gene encodes CDR1 MNHEY and CDR2 SMNVEV (reference sequence). CDR3 region: CASSSRWGGQPQHF. CDR3 DNA sequence: TGTGCCAGCAGTTCCCGATGGGGGGGTCAGCCCCAGCATTTT.

The rearrangement uses TRBV7-2 and TRBJ2-7; tentatively, D is TRBD1 or TRBD2 (5 bases each). Trimming pared 3 bases from V and 2 bases from J, leaving 11 bases between. CDR3 length: 14 amino acids. Germline loops: CDR1 SGHTA, CDR2 FQGNSA. CDR3 nucleotides: TGTGCCAGCAGCTTCCGGGACGGGCCCTACGAGCAGTACTTC. This codes for CASSFRDGPYEQYF.

The chain has TRBV10-1 and TRBJ2-2; a possible D gene is TRBD2 (5 bases). The V end was cut by 2 bases, the J end by 5 bases, with 15 bases between. Germline values: CDR1 WNHNN, CDR2 SYGVQD (reference sequence). The CDR3 totals 16 residues. CDR3 nucleotides: TGCGCCAGCAGTGAGGTTCCACTAGAGGCGACCGGGGAGCTGTTTTTT. Amino acids: CASSEVPLEATGELFF.

The chain links TRBV28 to TRBJ2-5; D is uncertain. Trimming pared 2 bases from V and 7 bases from J, leaving 14 bases between. There are 14 residues in the CDR3. Germline V gene lookup returns CDR1 MDHEN and CDR2 SYDVKM. Written as DNA, the CDR3 is TGTGCCAGCAGTTTAGGGATGGAGCACTTGACCCAGTACTTC. This encodes CASSLGMEHLTQYF.

The chain employs TRBV14 and TRBJ2-5, with D unresolved. From germline, CDR1 is SGHDN and CDR2 FVKESK. The V end was cut by 1 base, the J end by 1 base, with 10 bases between. This CDR3 contains 15 residues. The CDR3 reads CASSQGAVSQETQYF. The CDR3 DNA reads as TGTGCCAGCAGCCAAGGTGCGGTGTCCCAAGAGACCCAGTACTTC.

The rearrangement links TRBV11-2 to TRBJ1-1, with TRBD1 as a possible D gene (6 bases). This CDR3 spans 15 amino acids. Germline V CDR1 and CDR2: SGHAT, FQNNGV. V was cut by 5 bases and J by 10 bases, with 23 bases left in between. CDR3 sequence: CASSHPTGTTEGAFF. For the CDR3, the DNA is TGTGCCAGCAGCCATCCTACAGGGACCACTGAAGGAGCTTTCTTT.

V is TRBV28 and J is TRBJ2-4; the D is unclear. The CDR3 spans 15 residues. The germline V gene encodes CDR1 MDHEN and CDR2 SYDVKM. The V and J ends lost 7 bases and 3 bases respectively, with 16 bases between them. CDR3 sequence: CASNPSPGLKNIQYF. The DNA of the CDR3 is TGTGCCAGCAATCCCTCCCCAGGTCTCAAAAACATTCAGTACTTC. The variable domain in full, completed from reference TRBV28 and TRBJ2-4, reads DVKVTQSSRYLVKRTGEKVFLECVQDMDHENMFWYRQDPGLGLRLIYFSYDVKMKEKGDIPEGYSVSREKKERFSLILESASTNQTSMYLCASNPSPGLKNIQYFGAGTRLSVL.

The chain is built from TRBV7-9 and TRBJ2-7; 12 bases line up with TRBD2. After removal of 5 bases from V and 3 bases from J, the junction contained 5 bases not matched to a gene. The CDR3 sequence is 15 residues long. Germline V gene data show CDR1 as SEHNR and CDR2 as FQNEAQ (reference sequence). CDR3 DNA: TGTGCCAGCAGCCCAGGACTAGCGGGATACTACGAGCAGTACTTC. Translated, it gives CASSPGLAGYYEQYF.

The V call is TRBV27, the J call TRBJ2-5, with TRBD2 matching 10 bases. Germline trimming cut 0 bases from V and 5 bases from J; bases unmatched to any gene: 9. The germline V gene has CDR1 MNHEY and CDR2 SMNVEV (reference sequence). The CDR3 has 17 residues. The CDR3 protein is CASSLSASGSGRETQYF. Written as DNA, the CDR3 is TGTGCCAGCAGTTTATCTGCTAGCGGGAGTGGGAGGGAGACCCAGTACTTC.

This sequence joins TRBV9 and TRBJ2-3; 14 bases are shared with TRBD2. The CDR3 is made up of 15 amino acids. The germline V gene has CDR1 SGDLS and CDR2 YYNGEE. With V trimmed by 3 bases and J by 6 bases, 3 bases remained unmatched. The CDR3 DNA reads TGTGCCAGCAGCGAGGGACTAGCGGGAGAGGATACGCAGTATTTT. Translation gives CASSEGLAGEDTQYF.

The chain carries TRBV29-1 and TRBJ2-4; D is possibly TRBD2 (5 bases). The germline gives CDR1 SQVTM, CDR2 ANQGSEA. Deletions cut 1 base from V and 0 bases from J, with 13 bases between. This CDR3 contains 16 residues. The CDR3: CSVEVVGDLAKNIQYF. The DNA for the CDR3 is TGCAGCGTTGAAGTGGTGGGAGACCTAGCCAAAAACATTCAGTACTTC.

The chain carries TRBV28 and TRBJ1-2; D unresolved. The CDR3 length is 15 residues. Trimming stripped 3 bases from V and 8 bases from J, with 19 bases between. Germline V gene lookup returns CDR1 MDHEN and CDR2 SYDVKM. In DNA, the CDR3 is TGTGCCAGCAGTTTGGTCTGGGAGACCCTCGAAGGCTACACCTTC. The encoded protein is CASSLVWETLEGYTF.

V usage is TRBV5-4 and J usage is TRBJ2-7; 7 bases match TRBD2. V shed 1 base and J 5 bases; nucleotides not matched to a gene: 12. The germline CDR1 and CDR2 sequences are SGHNT and YYREEE (reference sequence). There are 16 residues in the CDR3. CDR3 protein: CASSLIGGEVGNEQYF. CDR3 sequence (DNA): TGTGCCAGCAGCTTGATTGGGGGGGAGGTAGGCAACGAGCAGTACTTC.

The chain combines TRBV6-6 with TRBJ2-7; D gene ambiguous. Trimming cost V 5 bases and J 7 bases, with 9 bases left between them. The CDR3 length is 11 residues. Germline V gene lookup returns CDR1 MNHNY and CDR2 SVGAGI (reference sequence). This CDR3 reads CASSPGTEQYF. In DNA form, the CDR3 reads TGTGCCAGCAGTCCAGGCACGGAGCAGTACTTC.